This T cell receptor (beta chain) was observed in a study of beta chain features in type 1 diabetes. Details on this clone: Its target is not known.

The V and J ends lost 3 bases and 4 bases respectively, with 6 bases between them. The CDR3 extends over 13 amino acids. CDR1 is SGHTA, CDR2 FQGNSA, per germline. TCRB transcripts that were expressed got sequenced, as all of the isolated RNA had been reverse transcribed. Approximately 3.6 million reads per sample were averaged for naive, central memory and regulatory samples. Here immunoSEQ multiplex PCR was the method, and the copy in TCRdb shows in-frame clones only, minus some. Among 600,000 to 650,000 clones listed, about 14% were seen once. Notes on the study in general: A greater similarity of naive, central memory and Treg TCRB repertoires was seen among patients than among healthy donors.

By way of CD45RO/CCR7/CD25/CD127/CD95/CD27, the CD4+ regulatory, stem cell-like memory, central memory and naive cells were sorted. The specimen sequenced was naive CD4+ T cells from blood. The clonotype comes from a man between 18 and 29 years old in good health. This chain joins TRBV7-2 and TRBJ2-2; the D gene is possibly TRBD2 (5 bases). CDR3 in DNA: TGTGCCAGCAGCTTGACTATCACCGGGGAGCTGTTTTTT. This gives the protein CASSLTITGELFF.